This TCR beta chain was found in a study of read filtering for tumor transcriptome and immune sequencing. Whole-study context: Whole-transcriptome libraries were prepared after DNase treatment. RNA-seq yielded only about 75 to 1273 TCR reads, IR-seq about 4 to 10.27 million.

The library was built from 400 to 500 ng RNA with molecular barcoded adaptors for alpha/delta and beta/gamma chains. Each CDR3 protein gets one entry after TCRdb re-called the reads with MiXCR. The table has 25,000 to 35,000 distinct CDR3 sequences, around 20% seen once. The study's findings and limits: Approximately 80% of IR-seq clonotypes had one read, totaling about 3.3% of reads; RNA-seq: 74.6% and 44.6%.

This clonotype was recorded at least ten times. No antigen is known for it. CDR1 is SQVTM and CDR2 is ANQGSEA in the germline V gene. V lost 2 bases to trimming and J lost 7 bases; unmatched junction nucleotides: 10. The CDR3 runs 15 residues. This receptor was identified in a donor at least 40 years old with multiple myeloma. Input material: a population of CD138-negative cells sorted from bone marrow. V is TRBV29-1 and J is TRBJ2-1, with TRBD2 matching 8 bases. Here the CDR3 reads CSVERLAGRMNEQFF. The CDR3 coding sequence is TGCAGCGTTGAACGTCTAGCGGGCCGAATGAATGAGCAGTTCTTC.